Shown below are 10 T cell receptor beta chains from a single sample sequenced in a study of cytomegalovirus exposure and HLA in healthy donors. The PCR used 60 Vbeta and 13 Jbeta primers. The data were produced by immunoSEQ multiplex PCR, yet TCRdb's version contains in-frame clones alone and is incomplete. The table includes about 150,000 clones, around 84% detected once. The sample was PBMCs. The receptor set was obtained from a woman aged 40 to 50 in good health and CMV-seropositive.

This rearrangement joins TRBV27 to TRBJ1-1; 11 nucleotides match TRBD1. This CDR3 spans 14 amino acids. V was pared by 6 bases and J by 5 bases, with 5 bases of the junction left unmatched. From germline, CDR1 is MNHEY and CDR2 SMNVEV (reference sequence). The CDR3 reads CASSYGQGATEAFF. CDR3 sequence (DNA): TGTGCCAGCAGCTACGGACAGGGGGCAACTGAAGCTTTCTTT.

The chain combines TRBV27 with TRBJ2-3, with 9 bases aligning to TRBD1. The V and J ends lost 6 bases and 2 bases, in that order; junction bases with no gene match: 6. The CDR3 has 15 amino acids. CDR1 MNHEY and CDR2 SMNVEV come from the germline V gene (reference sequence). The CDR3 DNA is TGTGCCAGCAGCTATCGACAGGGGGTCACAGATACGCAGTATTTT. Translating it yields CASSYRQGVTDTQYF.

This sequence joins TRBV7-9 and TRBJ2-7, with 8 bases that match TRBD2. The CDR3 spans 15 residues. Germline lookup yields CDR1 SEHNR and CDR2 FQNEAQ (reference sequence). V was pared by 1 base and J by 6 bases, with 8 bases of the junction left unmatched. CDR3 sequence reads: CASSLGTSGSGEQYF. The CDR3 DNA is TGTGCCAGCAGCTTAGGGACGAGCGGGAGCGGCGAGCAGTACTTC.

The V gene is TRBV19, the J gene TRBJ2-7; TRBD1 aligns across 8 bases. V dropped 4 bases and J dropped 3; count of bases not matched to a gene: 5. Germline CDR1 is LNHDA and CDR2 is SQIVND (reference sequence). The CDR3 contains 14 residues. Here the CDR3 DNA reads TGTGCCAGTAGTACACGGACAGGGATCTACGAGCAGTACTTC. Amino acids: CASSTRTGIYEQYF.

V is TRBV19 and J is TRBJ2-6; possible D gene TRBD1, 5 bases. V lost 3 bases and J lost 0, with 15 bases in between. Germline values: CDR1 LNHDA, CDR2 SQIVND (reference sequence). The CDR3 has 18 residues. The chain's CDR3 is CASSMTRGVDSGANVLTF. For the CDR3, the DNA is TGTGCCAGTAGTATGACAAGGGGCGTAGACTCTGGGGCCAACGTCCTGACTTTC.

This clone was counted only a few times. This specimen includes other DNA sequences encoding the same CDR3. The chain recombines TRBV9 with TRBJ2-7; unclear D gene. CDR1 is SGDLS, CDR2 YYNGEE, per germline. The CDR3 has 13 amino acids. Trimming stripped 0 bases from V and 2 bases from J, with 6 bases between. CDR3 in DNA: TGTGCCAGCAGCGTAGATTCTACCTACGAGCAGTACTTC. It codes for CASSVDSTYEQYF. Variable domain in full (rest from reference TRBV9 and TRBJ2-7): DSGVTQTPKHLITATGQRVTLRCSPRSGDLSVYWYQQSLDQGLQFLIQYYNGEERAKGNILERFSAQQFPDLHSELNLSSLELGDSALYFCASSVDSTYEQYFGPGTRLTVT.

The genes are TRBV18 and TRBJ1-4; D might be TRBD1 (5 bases). V was clipped by 2 bases and J by 4 bases, with 8 bases between them. Germline V CDR1 and CDR2: KGHSH, LQKENI. The CDR3 spans 14 residues. DNA for the CDR3: TGTGCCAGCTCACCAGGGGCGTTTAATGAAAAACTGTTTTTT. Its translation: CASSPGAFNEKLFF.

This clone was picked up one time. The chain combines TRBV5-1 with TRBJ2-6; a weak D match, TRBD1 (5 bases). The V and J ends lost 0 bases and 1 base respectively, with 8 bases between them. The germline V gene encodes CDR1 SGHRS and CDR2 YFSETQ. This CDR3 is 16 amino acids long. DNA of the CDR3: TGCGCCAGCAGCTTGGTTAGGGGATCTGGGGCCAACGTCCTGACTTTC. It translates to CASSLVRGSGANVLTF.

This chain uses TRBV28 with TRBJ1-5; D might be TRBD1 (6 bases). Looked up from germline, CDR1 is MDHEN and CDR2 is SYDVKM. The V end lost 7 bases, the J end lost 0 bases, and 10 bases lay between the germline ends. This CDR3 has 14 residues. CDR3 coding DNA: TGTGCCAGCAACAGGGCCGATAGCAATCAGCCCCAGCATTTT. It codes for CASNRADSNQPQHF.

CDR3 DNA sequence: TGTGCCAGCACCAAAACCGGAGGGCCCTCCTACGAGCAGTACTTC. This sequence encodes CASTKTGGPSYEQYF. The chain has TRBV7-9 and TRBJ2-7; maybe TRBD2 (6 bases). Germline V gene lookup returns CDR1 SEHNR and CDR2 FQNEAQ (reference sequence). This CDR3 has 15 residues. V lost 7 bases and J 0 bases, leaving 16 bases between the germline ends.